The TCR beta chain under discussion was sequenced for a study of beta chain features in type 1 diabetes. Study conclusions and caveats: HLA influence on TCRB rearrangement stayed unresolved here. TCRB CDR3s were moderately but significantly shorter in Type 1 diabetes patients in all four CD4+ subsets.

Expressed TCRB transcripts were sequenced, since all the RNA that had been isolated was reverse transcribed. Profiling relied on immunoSEQ multiplex PCR, and the TCRdb table lists in-frame clones only, not all of them. The data show under 300,000 clones, with approximately 10% seen just once and more than 0.015% held by the top ten. This clone was seen only a few times. Its antigen is as yet unknown. Sequenced sample: naive CD4+ T cells from blood. The TCR comes from a man in his thirties or forties with type 1 diabetes.

CDR3 bases: TGTGCCAGCAGTTTAGGGAGGGGTTCCTACGAGCAGTACTTC. Its protein is CASSLGRGSYEQYF. The chain links TRBV28 to TRBJ2-7; 7 positions agree with TRBD2. Germline lookup yields CDR1 MDHEN and CDR2 SYDVKM. V lost 2 bases and J lost 1; bases outside the gene matches: 2. The CDR3 totals 14 residues.